This TCR beta chain was sequenced during a study of OX40 agonist ivuxolimab in advanced cancers. TCRdb's table, derived via immunoSEQ multiplex PCR, lists solely in-frame clones and lacks some. The profile covers about 70,000 clones, with 85% to 90% appearing a single time and 10% to 15% taken by the ten largest. V lost 0 bases and J 7 bases, leaving 3 bases between the germline ends. The CDR3 sequence is 11 residues long. CDR1 and CDR2 (germline): ENHRY, SYGVKD. Overall study findings and caveats: At doses 0.1 to 3.0 mg/kg, CD4+ and CD8+ clones expanded.

About this clone: The antigen remains unidentified.

The source is an adult with an advanced solid tumor such as melanoma, head and neck, liver or kidney cancer. The chain combines TRBV10-3 with TRBJ1-2; D not resolved. Sequencing was performed on CD4+ or CD8+ T cells sorted from blood, taken in a trial of the OX40 agonist ivuxolimab. This CDR3 is CAISESAGYTF. For the CDR3, the DNA is TGTGCCATCAGTGAGTCGGCTGGCTACACCTTC.